One and the same sample provided the 13 T cell receptor beta chains below, sequenced in a study of CD8 T cells in ankylosing spondylitis. These TCRs are of unknown antigen specificity. Study outcomes and limitations: Within ankylosing spondylitis blood, a TCR beta motif made up of roughly eight highly homologous variants appeared to be characteristic.

In TCRdb, the 5' RACE reads were re-called with MiXCR into one record per CDR3 protein. This sample yields about 210,000 distinct CDR3 sequences, of which approximately 7.4% are seen a single time; over 12% belongs to the top ten. Sequencing was carried out using blood, either unsorted or a sorted T cell fraction (not recorded which). These TCRs come from a male donor with ankylosing spondylitis.

The chain is built from TRBV7-9 and TRBJ2-1; D uncertain. The CDR3 has 12 amino acids. CDR1 and CDR2 (germline): SEHNR, FQNEAQ (reference sequence). V lost 5 bases, J lost 8 bases, and 10 bases lay in between. CDR3 in amino acids: CASSLRIYEQFF. Written as DNA, the CDR3 is TGTGCCAGCAGCCTCCGGATTTATGAGCAGTTCTTC.

This clonotype was detected ten times or more. The chain joins TRBV7-6 to TRBJ2-5; D possibly corresponds to TRBD2 (6 bases). This CDR3 has 13 amino acids. From germline, CDR1 is SGHVS and CDR2 FNYEAQ. The ends were cut back, 5 bases at V and 2 bases at J, with 9 bases in the middle. The CDR3 is CASSRDFQETQYF. DNA of the CDR3: TGTGCCAGCAGCCGGGACTTTCAAGAGACCCAGTACTTC.

The chain links TRBV4-2 to TRBJ2-1, with D possibly being TRBD1 (5 bases). This CDR3 is 14 amino acids long. Per germline, CDR1 LGHNA and CDR2 YNFKEQ. V lost 4 bases to trimming and J lost 4 bases, with 11 bases between them. The DNA for the CDR3 is TGTGCCAGCAGCCCCCTGGGGCAATACAATGAGCAGTTCTTC. This translates into CASSPLGQYNEQFF.

A note on this clonotype: Since a much larger clone is just one base distant, this may be a read error. The chain is built from TRBV2 and TRBJ2-1, with 8 nucleotides matching TRBD2. Germline V lookup: CDR1 SNHLY, CDR2 FYNNEI. The CDR3 length is 17 residues. In DNA, the CDR3 is TGTGCCTGCAGTTGGGCCGGGCTAGCGGGTTCCTACAATGAGCAGTTCTTC. Translation gives CACSWAGLAGSYNEQFF. The variable domain in full, with the rest retrieved from reference TRBV2 and TRBJ2-1, is EPEVTQTPSHQVTQMGQEVILRCVPISNHLYFYWYRQILGQKVEFLVSFYNNEISEKSEIFDDQFSVERPDGSNFTLKIRSTKLEDSAMYFCACSWAGLAGSYNEQFFGPGTRLTVL.

This clonotype was counted ten times or more. The chain is built from TRBV28 and TRBJ2-7; D perhaps matches TRBD1 (5 bases). Germline V gives CDR1 MDHEN, CDR2 SYDVKM. With 1 base removed from V and 0 bases from J, the gap between germline ends came to 16 bases. This CDR3 spans 17 amino acids. CDR3 coding DNA: TGTGCCAGCAGTTTATCCTCGGCAGGGCCTTACTCCTACGAGCAGTACTTC. Residues: CASSLSSAGPYSYEQYF.

This clonotype was detected ten times or more. The chain is built from TRBV5-1 and TRBJ2-7, with D possibly being TRBD1 (5 bases). CDR3 length: 14 residues. Germline V lookup: CDR1 SGHRS, CDR2 YFSETQ. V was clipped by 1 base and J by 6 bases, with 14 bases between them. CDR3 coding DNA: TGCGCCAGCAGCTTGAGCAGGGTAAGGAGCGAGCAGTACTTC. Translating it yields CASSLSRVRSEQYF.

At least ten counts were recorded for this clonotype. The chain combines TRBV28 with TRBJ1-5, with a possible D match to TRBD1 (5 bases). V gave up 4 bases and J gave up 0 bases, with 16 bases separating them. CDR1 is MDHEN, CDR2 SYDVKM, per germline. The CDR3 runs 17 residues. The CDR3 protein is CASSSPGTEYSNQPQHF. The CDR3 DNA follows: TGTGCCAGCAGTTCTCCCGGGACCGAATATAGCAATCAGCCCCAGCATTTT. Full variable domain (remainder filled in from reference TRBV28 and TRBJ1-5): DVKVTQSSRYLVKRTGEKVFLECVQDMDHENMFWYRQDPGLGLRLIYFSYDVKMKEKGDIPEGYSVSREKKERFSLILESASTNQTSMYLCASSSPGTEYSNQPQHFGDGTRLSIL.

This clonotype was observed a handful of times. The rearrangement uses TRBV20-1 and TRBJ2-1, with TRBD2 identical over 9 bases. The trim removed 4 bases at V and 4 bases at J, leaving 5 bases unmatched. The CDR3 totals 14 residues. Germline V CDR1 and CDR2: DFQATT, SNEGSKA (reference sequence). CDR3 protein: CSATSLAGYNEQFF. The CDR3 nucleotides are TGCAGTGCTACCAGCCTAGCGGGGTACAATGAGCAGTTCTTC.

The V gene is TRBV4-1, the J gene TRBJ2-1; possibly TRBD1 for D (5 bases). Germline loops: CDR1 MGHRA, CDR2 YSYEKL. This CDR3 spans 13 amino acids. The V and J ends lost 10 bases and 1 base respectively, with 11 bases between them. CDR3 sequence reads: CAISTVSYNEQFF. In DNA form, the CDR3 reads TGCGCCATCTCGACAGTATCCTACAATGAGCAGTTCTTC.

At least ten counts were recorded for this clonotype. J is TRBJ2-1 and V is TRBV15, with D unclear. CDR3 length: 16 amino acids. V was cut by 1 base and J by 6 bases, with 16 bases left in between. Germline assignment: CDR1 LNHNV and CDR2 YYDKDF (reference sequence). CDR3 residues: CATSRGLEGASNEQFF. The DNA for the CDR3 is TGTGCCACCAGCAGAGGGCTCGAAGGAGCATCCAATGAGCAGTTCTTC.

V gene TRBV18 combines with J gene TRBJ1-1, with D unresolved. V was pared by 6 bases and J by 1 base, with 9 bases between. Germline assignment: CDR1 KGHSH and CDR2 LQKENI. The CDR3 runs to 13 residues. This CDR3 is CASSRPGNTEAFF. The DNA of the CDR3 is TGTGCCAGCTCCCGCCCCGGGAACACTGAAGCTTTCTTT.

This clonotype was detected ten times or more. The rearrangement links TRBV14 to TRBJ2-7, with 9 bases identical to TRBD1. CDR3 length equals 14 residues. V dropped 5 bases and J dropped 12; count of bases not matched to a gene: 14. Looked up from germline, CDR1 is SGHDN and CDR2 is FVKESK. As DNA, the CDR3 is TGTGCCAGCAGCACCCGGACAGGGGACACTTTTCCGTACTTC. Protein sequence: CASSTRTGDTFPYF.

This clonotype came up many times. In nucleotides, the CDR3 is TGCAGCGTTGAAGCCAGAACACGGAGCCCCTATGGCTACACCTTC. It specifies CSVEARTRSPYGYTF. V and J are TRBV29-1 and TRBJ1-2; D unresolved. This CDR3 has 15 residues. V gave up 1 base and J gave up 4 bases, with 16 bases separating them. The germline CDR1 and CDR2 sequences are SQVTM and ANQGSEA.